This TCR beta chain was recovered during a study of T and B cells in COVID-19 patients. Study at large: Blood was sampled from COVID-19 patients who were either actively infected or recovered. The recovered patients had mostly mild to moderate COVID-19 with outpatient management. General study findings and limits: Patients with COVID-19 reportedly showed strongly skewed T cell receptor beta variable and joining gene usage. Few blood samples existed from mildly ill patients during symptoms or early in severe cases.

BIOMED2 TRB-A/B primer pools were used in multiplex TRB PCR. TCRdb ran MiXCR on the multiplex PCR reads and lists one entry per CDR3 protein. Of 20,000 or so distinct CDR3 sequences in the sample, over 30% were seen once. As regards this clonotype: The antigen remains unidentified.

Each TRB amplification used roughly 220-550 ng of genomic DNA from blood. Unmatched junction bases numbered 6, after V lost 7 bases and J lost 6 bases. Germline V gives CDR1 MNHEY, CDR2 SMNVEV (reference sequence). The CDR3 has 15 residues. The sequenced material came from blood. The chain recombines TRBV27 with TRBJ2-1, with TRBD2 identical over 13 bases. The clonotype originates from a human donor with active COVID-19. The CDR3 is CASIPGTSGANEQFF. The CDR3 bases are TGTGCCAGCATCCCCGGGACTAGCGGGGCCAATGAGCAGTTCTTC.